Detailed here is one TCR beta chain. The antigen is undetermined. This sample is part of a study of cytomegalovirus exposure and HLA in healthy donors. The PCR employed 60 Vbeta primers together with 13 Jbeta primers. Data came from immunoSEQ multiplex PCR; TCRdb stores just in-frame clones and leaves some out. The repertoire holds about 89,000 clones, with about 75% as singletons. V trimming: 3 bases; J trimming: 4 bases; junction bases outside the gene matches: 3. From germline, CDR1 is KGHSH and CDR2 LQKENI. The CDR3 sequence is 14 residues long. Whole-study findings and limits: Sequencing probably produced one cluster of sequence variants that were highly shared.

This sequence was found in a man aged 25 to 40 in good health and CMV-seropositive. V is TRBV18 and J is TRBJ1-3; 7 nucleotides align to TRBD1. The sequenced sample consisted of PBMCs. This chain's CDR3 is CASSPRDRGNTIYF. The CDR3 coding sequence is TGTGCCAGCTCACCCCGGGACAGAGGAAACACCATATATTTT.